Following are 19 T cell receptor beta chains from one sample sequenced in a study of blood T cell repertoires in COVID-19. TCRdb's copy holds only in-frame clones and misses some; the assay was immunoSEQ multiplex PCR. The sample consists of 250,000 to 300,000 clones, approximately 91% of them appearing once. Sequencing used PBMCs or T cells enriched from blood (not recorded which). The source of these receptors is a woman in her thirties or forties with acute COVID-19.

V gene TRBV19 combines with J gene TRBJ2-7; 9 nucleotides align to TRBD2. Germline V gives CDR1 LNHDA, CDR2 SQIVND (reference sequence). After removal of 8 bases from V and 2 bases from J, the junction contained 13 bases not matched to a gene. The CDR3 runs to 16 residues. CDR3 region: CASRAGGLAGTYEQYF. CDR3 nucleotides: TGTGCCAGTCGCGCTGGGGGGCTAGCGGGAACCTACGAGCAGTACTTC.

About this clone itself: The sample has other DNA sequences that encode this CDR3 too. The chain employs TRBV7-8 and TRBJ1-2, with D uncertain. The CDR3 is 15 amino acids. Trimming cost V 1 base and J 2 bases, with 11 bases left between them. Germline CDR1 and CDR2: SGHVS and FQNEAQ. CDR3 DNA: TGTGCCAGCAGCTTAGTGGGCCAGCCAAACTATGGCTACACCTTC. Translation: CASSLVGQPNYGYTF.

The chain couples TRBV2 to TRBJ2-7; perhaps TRBD1 as D (7 bases). The germline V gene encodes CDR1 SNHLY and CDR2 FYNNEI. Trimming shortened V by 6 bases and J by 4 bases, and 22 bases separated the two germline ends. CDR3 size: 16 residues. This CDR3 is CASRGQTGGLLYEQYF. CDR3 coding DNA: TGTGCCAGCAGGGGACAGACAGGAGGGCTCTTATACGAGCAGTACTTC.

This chain links TRBV7-9 with TRBJ1-6; D ambiguous. Per the germline V gene, CDR1 is SEHNR and CDR2 is FQNEAQ (reference sequence). V dropped 1 base and J dropped 0 bases, with 7 bases sitting between them. There are 16 residues in the CDR3. In DNA, the CDR3 is TGTGCCAGCAGCTTAGATCGGGGCTCCTATAATTCACCCCTCCACTTT. It translates to CASSLDRGSYNSPLHF.

This chain connects TRBV14 to TRBJ1-2, with 8 bases identical to TRBD1. This CDR3 is built from 14 residues. The germline V gene has CDR1 SGHDN and CDR2 FVKESK. V dropped 0 bases and J dropped 7; count of bases not matched to a gene: 4. The CDR3 loop reads CASSQDRGPLGYTF. The CDR3 coding sequence is TGTGCCAGCAGCCAAGACAGGGGGCCTCTTGGCTACACCTTC.

V is TRBV9 and J is TRBJ1-3; D is undetermined. Trimming stripped 1 base from V and 0 bases from J, with 5 bases between. Germline CDR1 reads SGDLS; CDR2 reads YYNGEE. The CDR3 has 14 residues. Written as DNA, the CDR3 is TGTGCCAGCAGCGTATCGGGCTCTGGAAACACCATATATTTT. It is translated as CASSVSGSGNTIYF.

The chain carries TRBV24-1 and TRBJ2-1; 9 nucleotides match TRBD2. This CDR3 has 16 amino acids. From germline, CDR1 is KGHDR and CDR2 SFDVKD. J lost 2 bases, V lost 4 bases, and 5 bases had no gene match. The CDR3 nucleotides read TGTGCCACCAGTGACCCTAGCGGGGTAACCTACAATGAGCAGTTCTTC. Its protein product is CATSDPSGVTYNEQFF.

The V call is TRBV6-5, the J call TRBJ1-6; no reliable D call. The CDR3 extends over 13 amino acids. The germline V gene encodes CDR1 MNHEY and CDR2 SVGAGI. V was clipped by 0 bases and J by 13 bases, with 10 bases between them. This CDR3 reads CASSYSPGSPLHF. CDR3 DNA: TGTGCCAGCAGTTACTCTCCGGGTTCCCCCCTCCACTTT.

The CDR3 loop is CASSPMTLAGQYEQYF. CDR3 in DNA: TGTGCCAGCTCACCAATGACGCTAGCGGGACAATACGAGCAGTACTTC. The J gene is TRBJ2-7, the V gene TRBV18, with 9 bases that match TRBD2. CDR1 and CDR2 from the germline V gene are KGHSH and LQKENI. With V trimmed by 2 bases and J by 4 bases, 9 bases remained unmatched. The CDR3 sequence is 16 residues long.

The gene calls are TRBV19 and TRBJ2-4, with 9 positions matching TRBD2. The V segment lost 7 bases and the J segment 1 base; nucleotides outside the gene matches: 5. Germline V CDR1 and CDR2: LNHDA, SQIVND (reference sequence). This CDR3 has 15 residues. CDR3 loop: CASNSGSIAKNIQYF. In DNA, the CDR3 is TGTGCCAGTAATAGCGGGAGTATTGCCAAAAACATTCAGTACTTC.

The J gene is TRBJ1-5, the V gene TRBV6-2 or TRBV6-3; tentatively, D is TRBD1 (5 bases). The CDR3 runs to 15 residues. The V end lost 5 bases, the J end lost 4 bases, and 15 bases lay between the germline ends. CDR1 and CDR2 from the germline V gene are MNHEY and SVGEGT. The CDR3 loop is CASSPRTRINQPQHF. CDR3 DNA: TGTGCCAGCAGTCCGCGGACAAGAATTAATCAGCCCCAGCATTTT.

The count of this clone is one. The chain employs TRBV30 and TRBJ1-2; 7 bases fit TRBD1. CDR3 length: 15 amino acids. J gave up 4 bases and V 0 bases, and 8 bases lay outside the gene matches. CDR1 GTSNPN and CDR2 SVGIG come from the germline V gene (reference sequence). The CDR3 loop is CAWSVQGTATYGYTF. CDR3 coding DNA: TGTGCCTGGAGTGTACAGGGGACGGCCACCTATGGCTACACCTTC.

This chain connects TRBV11-2 to TRBJ2-7, with D maybe TRBD1 (6 bases). V lost 2 bases and J lost 3, with 11 bases in between. This CDR3 has 14 residues. Germline loops: CDR1 SGHAT, CDR2 FQNNGV. This chain's CDR3 is CASSLRTVFYEQYF. The CDR3 region has the DNA TGTGCCAGCAGCTTAAGGACAGTCTTCTACGAGCAGTACTTC.

The V and J genes are TRBV6-2 or TRBV6-3 and TRBJ1-2, with 7 nucleotides matching TRBD1. The germline V gene has CDR1 MNHEY and CDR2 SVGEGT. J gave up 6 bases and V 0 bases, and 19 bases lay outside the gene matches. The CDR3 has 19 amino acids. CDR3 loop: CASSYSKDGGQAGLHGYTF. CDR3 sequence (DNA): TGTGCCAGCAGTTACTCTAAAGACGGAGGACAGGCGGGACTTCATGGCTACACCTTC.

CDR3 residues: CASSLSSGSYEQYF. As DNA, the CDR3 is TGTGCCAGTAGTTTGTCTAGCGGGAGCTACGAGCAGTACTTC. V usage is TRBV19 and J usage is TRBJ2-7; 10 bases are shared with TRBD2. J lost 3 bases, V lost 5 bases, and 4 bases had no gene match. The CDR3 is made up of 14 amino acids. Germline V gene lookup returns CDR1 LNHDA and CDR2 SQIVND (reference sequence).

The chain couples TRBV2 to TRBJ2-1, with 9 positions matching TRBD2. V was clipped by 1 base and J by 6 bases; unmatched bases: 4. The germline V gene encodes CDR1 SNHLY and CDR2 FYNNEI. The CDR3 runs 15 residues. The CDR3 bases are TGTGCCAGCAGTGAAGGTAGCGGGGGACGCAATGAGCAGTTCTTC. Translating gives CASSEGSGGRNEQFF.

The chain recombines TRBV6-6 with TRBJ2-4; weak D call: TRBD1 (6 bases). The CDR3 is 14 residues long. The V end was cut by 4 bases, the J end by 1 base, with 8 bases between. CDR1 is MNHNY and CDR2 is SVGAGI in the germline V gene (reference sequence). CDR3 region: CASSSQGAKNIQYF. The CDR3 coding sequence is TGTGCCAGCAGTTCACAGGGCGCCAAAAACATTCAGTACTTC.

The gene calls are TRBV18 and TRBJ1-5; TRBD1 is a possible D gene (5 bases). CDR1 KGHSH and CDR2 LQKENI come from the germline V gene. V dropped 2 bases and J dropped 9 bases, with 8 bases sitting between them. The CDR3 runs 12 residues. The CDR3 sequence is CASSPGGGPQHF. The CDR3 DNA reads TGTGCCAGCTCACCAGGGGGGGGGCCCCAGCATTTT.

The chain links TRBV4-3 to TRBJ2-7; no definite D call. CDR1 is LGHNA, CDR2 YSLEER, per germline. The CDR3 runs to 14 residues. Trimming shortened V by 0 bases and J by 2 bases, and 8 bases separated the two germline ends. Here the CDR3 DNA reads TGCGCCAGCAGCCAAGACGTTCTAACCTACGAGCAGTACTTC. This gives the protein CASSQDVLTYEQYF.